Listed below are T cell receptor beta chains from one sample, sequenced in a study of T cells in Graves' hyperthyroidism and ophthalmopathy. Each CDR3 protein is one row after TCRdb ran MiXCR on the multiplex PCR reads. The data hold about 480,000 distinct CDR3 sequences, with 14% observed a single time. Sample: blood. The receptors originated from a woman aged 18-29 years with Graves' hyperthyroidism. Both conserved end residues are part of each CDR3. Some rows mark clone size as missing; the rest say once, few, many or name a class of expanded clone.

j_call | clone_size | v_call | cdr3_length | cdr3_aa
TRBJ1-2 | . | TRBV6-5 | 15 | CASSYSGTELEGYTF
TRBJ2-1 | many | TRBV7-2 | 16 | CASSLASGSSYNEQFF
TRBJ1-1 | many | TRBV29-1 | 14 | CSVDGTSQGTEAFF
TRBJ2-5 | few | TRBV25-1 | 16 | CASRAGTSGVWETQYF
TRBJ2-4 | many | TRBV12-3/TRBV12-4 | 16 | CASSTTSTLAKNIQYF
TRBJ2-5 | many | TRBV12-3/TRBV12-4 | 15 | CASSTRTGGRETQYF
TRBJ2-4 | . | TRBV7-9 | 15 | CASSLAPGGENIQYF
TRBJ2-7 | few | TRBV4-2 | 16 | CASSQGPGGSSYEQYF
TRBJ1-2 | few | TRBV27 | 16 | CASSFTHRGRGGGYTF
TRBJ1-1 | few | TRBV20-1 | 15 | CSATWGQEMNTEAFF
TRBJ2-1 | many | TRBV2 | 13 | CATQTVVYNEQFF
TRBJ2-7 | . | TRBV20-1 | 16 | CSASLSGLAGRYEQYF
TRBJ2-1 | . | TRBV19 | 14 | CASSIVYPVYEQFF
TRBJ1-1 | many | TRBV3-1 | 12 | CASNLGGTEAFF
TRBJ1-4 | many | TRBV19 | 14 | CASSEDGGYEKLFF
TRBJ1-1 | few | TRBV25-1 | 17 | CASRGRLGTVKGTEAFF
TRBJ1-5 | many | TRBV24-1 | 14 | CATSDYTGDQPQHF
TRBJ1-2 | many | TRBV29-1 | 13 | CSVEGQWKAGYTF
TRBJ2-5 | many | TRBV6-1 | 15 | CASSSQGARGETQYF
TRBJ2-1 | few | TRBV7-9 | 14 | CASRKGSAQDEQFF
TRBJ1-1 | many | TRBV14 | 15 | CASSQGWGLNTEAFF
TRBJ2-2 | . | TRBV6-1 | 16 | CASRPIQGANTGELFF
TRBJ2-1 | many | TRBV6-2/TRBV6-3 | 13 | CASSYSIAGGQFF
TRBJ1-6 | many | TRBV6-1 | 15 | CASSDGRSYNSPLHF
TRBJ2-6 | . | TRBV4-1 | 17 | CASSHLAEGSGANVLTF
TRBJ2-3 | many | TRBV7-3 | 13 | CASSLGGDSTQYF
TRBJ2-2 | . | TRBV6-1 | 16 | CASSSGLAGPSGELFF
TRBJ2-7 | many | TRBV27 | 11 | CATGQDYEQYF
TRBJ1-2 | many | TRBV19 | 14 | CASSTPRGITGYTF
TRBJ2-1 | many | TRBV14 | 12 | CASSQEWGEQFF
TRBJ2-1 | many | TRBV12-3/TRBV12-4 | 18 | CASSPGTVSSPSYNEQFF
TRBJ2-1 | many | TRBV3-1 | 15 | CASSQGSTNYNEQFF
TRBJ1-1 | many | TRBV12-3/TRBV12-4 | 13 | CASGHRINTEAFF
TRBJ2-1 | many | TRBV27 | 15 | CASSRPGQVYNEQFF
TRBJ2-2 | . | TRBV28 | 13 | CASLGGSSGELFF
TRBJ2-3 | many | TRBV20-1 | 15 | CSATPGTGVSDTQYF
TRBJ2-5 | many | TRBV30 | 14 | CAWSGGGKEETQYF
TRBJ1-5 | few | TRBV5-8 | 17 | CASSLWLGGTAVGPQHF
TRBJ1-2 | many | TRBV9 | 15 | CASSRYGRGGYGYTF
TRBJ2-5 | . | TRBV7-8 | 14 | CASSPHAQGQTQYF
TRBJ1-6 | few | TRBV19 | 15 | CASSIDSRGASPLHF
TRBJ2-7 | many | TRBV7-9 | 19 | CASSLGVRQTSGFSYEQYF
TRBJ1-1 | many | TRBV7-9 | 14 | CASSRRQGDTEAFF
TRBJ2-1 | . | TRBV4-1 | 16 | CASSRSTSDSYNEPYF
TRBJ1-1 | many | TRBV12-3/TRBV12-4 | 13 | CASSFSGREEAFF
TRBJ1-2 | many | TRBV12-3/TRBV12-4 | 14 | CASSFAGGNYGYTF
TRBJ2-1 | . | TRBV9 | 14 | CASSVPQGDNEQFF
TRBJ2-3 | many | TRBV19 | 15 | CASTLSSGRRDTQYF